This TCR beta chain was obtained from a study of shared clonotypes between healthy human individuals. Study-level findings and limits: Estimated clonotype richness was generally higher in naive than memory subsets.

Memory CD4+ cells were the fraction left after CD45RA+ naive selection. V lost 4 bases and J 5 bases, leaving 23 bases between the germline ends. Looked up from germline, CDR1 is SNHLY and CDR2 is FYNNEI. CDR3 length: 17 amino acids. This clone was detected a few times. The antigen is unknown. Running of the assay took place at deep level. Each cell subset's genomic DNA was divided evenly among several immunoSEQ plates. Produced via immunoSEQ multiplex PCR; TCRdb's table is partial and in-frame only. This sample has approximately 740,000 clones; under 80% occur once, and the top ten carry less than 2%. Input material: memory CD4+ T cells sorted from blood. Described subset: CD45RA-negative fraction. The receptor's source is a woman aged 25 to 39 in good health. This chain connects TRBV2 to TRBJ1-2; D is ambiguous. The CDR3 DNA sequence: TGTGCCAGCAGTGCAGTAGGAATGACCGGGAGATTTTATGGCTACACCTTC. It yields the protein CASSAVGMTGRFYGYTF.